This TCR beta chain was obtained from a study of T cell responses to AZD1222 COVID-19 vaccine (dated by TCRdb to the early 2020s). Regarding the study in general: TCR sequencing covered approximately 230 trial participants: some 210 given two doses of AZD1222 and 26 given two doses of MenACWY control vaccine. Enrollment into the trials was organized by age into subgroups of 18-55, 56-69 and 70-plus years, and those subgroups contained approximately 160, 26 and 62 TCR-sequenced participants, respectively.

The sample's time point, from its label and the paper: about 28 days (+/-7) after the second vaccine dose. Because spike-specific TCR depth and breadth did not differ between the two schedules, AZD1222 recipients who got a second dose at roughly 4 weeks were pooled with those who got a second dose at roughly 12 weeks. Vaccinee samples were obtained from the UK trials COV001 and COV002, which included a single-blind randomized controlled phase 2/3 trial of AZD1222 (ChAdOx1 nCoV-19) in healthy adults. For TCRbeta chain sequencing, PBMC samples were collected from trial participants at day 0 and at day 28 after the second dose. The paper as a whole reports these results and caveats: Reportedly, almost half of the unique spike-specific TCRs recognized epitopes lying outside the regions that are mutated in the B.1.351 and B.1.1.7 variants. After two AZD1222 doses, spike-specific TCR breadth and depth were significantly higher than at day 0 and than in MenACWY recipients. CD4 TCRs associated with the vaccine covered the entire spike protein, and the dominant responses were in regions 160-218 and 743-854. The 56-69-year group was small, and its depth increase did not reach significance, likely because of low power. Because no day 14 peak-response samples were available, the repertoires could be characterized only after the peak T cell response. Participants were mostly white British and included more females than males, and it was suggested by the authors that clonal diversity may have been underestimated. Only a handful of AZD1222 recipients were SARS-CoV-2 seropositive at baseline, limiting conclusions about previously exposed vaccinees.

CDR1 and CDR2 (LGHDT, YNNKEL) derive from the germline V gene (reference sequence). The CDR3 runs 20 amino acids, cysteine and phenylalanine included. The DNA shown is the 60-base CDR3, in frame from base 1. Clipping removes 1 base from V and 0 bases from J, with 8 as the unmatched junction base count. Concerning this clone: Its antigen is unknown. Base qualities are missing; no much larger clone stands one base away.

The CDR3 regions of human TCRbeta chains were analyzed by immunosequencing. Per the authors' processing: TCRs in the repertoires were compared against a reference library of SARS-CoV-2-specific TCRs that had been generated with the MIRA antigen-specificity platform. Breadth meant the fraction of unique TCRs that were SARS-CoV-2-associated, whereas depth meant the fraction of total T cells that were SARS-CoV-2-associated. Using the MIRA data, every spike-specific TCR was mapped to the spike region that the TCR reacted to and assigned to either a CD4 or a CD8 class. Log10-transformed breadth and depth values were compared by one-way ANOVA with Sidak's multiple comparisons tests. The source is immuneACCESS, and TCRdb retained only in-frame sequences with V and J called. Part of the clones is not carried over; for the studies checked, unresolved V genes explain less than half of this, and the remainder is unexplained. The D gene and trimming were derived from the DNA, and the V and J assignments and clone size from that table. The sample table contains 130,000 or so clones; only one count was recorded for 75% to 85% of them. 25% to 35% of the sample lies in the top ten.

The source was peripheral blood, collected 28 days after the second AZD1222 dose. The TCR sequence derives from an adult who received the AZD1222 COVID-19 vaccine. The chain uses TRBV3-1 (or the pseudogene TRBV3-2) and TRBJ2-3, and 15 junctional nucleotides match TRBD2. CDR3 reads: CASSQAPVGLAGGSTDTQYF. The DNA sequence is TGTGCCAGCAGCCAAGCACCCGTGGGACTAGCGGGGGGTAGCACAGATACGCAGTATTTT.